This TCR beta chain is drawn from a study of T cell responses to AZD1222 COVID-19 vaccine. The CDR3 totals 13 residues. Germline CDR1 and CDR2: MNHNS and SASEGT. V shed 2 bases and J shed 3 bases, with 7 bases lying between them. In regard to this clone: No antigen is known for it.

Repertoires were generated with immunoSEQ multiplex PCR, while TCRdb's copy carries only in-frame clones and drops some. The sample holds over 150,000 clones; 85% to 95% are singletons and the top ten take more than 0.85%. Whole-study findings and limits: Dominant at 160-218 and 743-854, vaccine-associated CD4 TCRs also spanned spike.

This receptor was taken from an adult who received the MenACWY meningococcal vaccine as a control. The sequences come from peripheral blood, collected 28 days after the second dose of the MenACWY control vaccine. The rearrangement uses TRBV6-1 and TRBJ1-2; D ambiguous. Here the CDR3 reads CASSEFGDYGYTF. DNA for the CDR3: TGTGCCAGCAGTGAATTTGGAGACTATGGCTACACCTTC.